This TCR beta chain was captured in a study of naive and memory T cell subsets. Trimming took off 1 base at V and 3 bases at J, with 6 bases between the two ends. Germline V gene data show CDR1 as SGHAT and CDR2 as FQDESV (reference sequence). This CDR3 comprises 13 residues. After the first PCR, alpha and beta chain libraries were processed separately. Both TRBC1 and TRBC2 were covered by a beta constant-region primer of two equimolar oligonucleotides. The ligated cDNA underwent four PCR rounds using SP2 and nested alpha and beta constant-region primers. TCRdb re-called the UMI-ligation and nested PCR reads through MiXCR, storing one row per CDR3 protein. The sample includes tens of thousands of distinct CDR3 sequences, around 18% of them seen just once. This clonotype was observed a handful of times.

This rearrangement joins TRBV11-1 to TRBJ1-2, with D unresolved. Input material: effector memory CD4+ T cells from blood. Specified subset: effector memory, CD45RA- CD27-. This TCR derives from a human donor in good health. CDR3 loop: CASSLGRDYGYTF. The CDR3 bases are TGTGCCAGCAGCTTAGGCCGGGACTATGGCTACACCTTC.